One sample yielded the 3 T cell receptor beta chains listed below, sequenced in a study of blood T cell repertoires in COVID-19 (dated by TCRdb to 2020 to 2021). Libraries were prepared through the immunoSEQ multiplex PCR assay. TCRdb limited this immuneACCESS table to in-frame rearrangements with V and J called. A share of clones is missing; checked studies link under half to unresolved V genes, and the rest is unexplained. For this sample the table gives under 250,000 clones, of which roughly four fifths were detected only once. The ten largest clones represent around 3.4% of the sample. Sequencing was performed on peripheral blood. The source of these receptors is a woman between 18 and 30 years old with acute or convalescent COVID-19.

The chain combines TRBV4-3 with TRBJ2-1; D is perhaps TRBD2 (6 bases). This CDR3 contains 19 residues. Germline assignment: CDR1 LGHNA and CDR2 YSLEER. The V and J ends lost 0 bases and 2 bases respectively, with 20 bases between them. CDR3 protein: CASSQETGSGRGAYNEQFF. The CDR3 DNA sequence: TGCGCCAGCAGCCAAGAGACGGGGTCCGGGAGAGGGGCCTACAATGAGCAGTTCTTC.

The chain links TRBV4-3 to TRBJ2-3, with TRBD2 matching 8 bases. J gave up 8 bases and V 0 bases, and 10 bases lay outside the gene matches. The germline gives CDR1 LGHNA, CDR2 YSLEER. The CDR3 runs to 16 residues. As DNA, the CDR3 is TGCGCCAGCAGCCAAGATCACGCGGGAGGTTCTTCTACGCAGTATTTT. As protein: CASSQDHAGGSSTQYF.

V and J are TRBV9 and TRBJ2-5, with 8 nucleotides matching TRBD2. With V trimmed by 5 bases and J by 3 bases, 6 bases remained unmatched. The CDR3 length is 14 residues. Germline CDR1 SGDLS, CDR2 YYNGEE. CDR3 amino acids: CASSIAGREETQYF. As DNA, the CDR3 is TGTGCCAGCAGTATAGCGGGAAGGGAAGAGACCCAGTACTTC. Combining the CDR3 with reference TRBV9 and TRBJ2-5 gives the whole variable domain DSGVTQTPKHLITATGQRVTLRCSPRSGDLSVYWYQQSLDQGLQFLIQYYNGEERAKGNILERFSAQQFPDLHSELNLSSLELGDSALYFCASSIAGREETQYFGPGTRLLVL.